This passage covers 30 T cell receptor beta chains from one sample sequenced in a study of Graves' ophthalmopathy and Graves' hyperthyroidism. Beta-chain TCR CDR3 regions were amplified from RNA transcripts. First-round RT-PCR used HTBI primers; second-round multiplex PCR followed. TCRdb processed the multiplex PCR reads anew with MiXCR; each CDR3 protein has one entry. The table records over 200,000 distinct CDR3 sequences, roughly 29% of them present only once. Sequenced: peripheral blood. These receptors were obtained from a man aged 50 or older with Graves' ophthalmopathy.

This clonotype was counted many times. The gene calls are TRBV11-2 and TRBJ2-5; D gene unclear. CDR3 size: 14 residues. The germline V and J ends were trimmed by 4 bases and 0 bases, with 9 bases remaining between them. The V gene's germline CDR1 is SGHAT and CDR2 FQNNGV. The CDR3 reads CASSSRWDQETQYF. DNA for the CDR3: TGTGCCAGCAGCTCCCGGTGGGACCAAGAGACCCAGTACTTC.

The V gene is TRBV5-5, the J gene TRBJ2-5; D may correspond to TRBD1 or TRBD2 (6 bases each). This CDR3 is built from 17 residues. CDR1 and CDR2 from the germline V gene are SGHKS and YYEKEE (reference sequence). V lost 5 bases, J lost 1 base, and 21 bases lay in between. CDR3 nucleotide sequence: TGTGCCAGCAGACCAGGGGTGGACTACCTCCCCCAAGAGACCCAGTACTTC. As protein: CASRPGVDYLPQETQYF.

V gene TRBV6-1 combines with J gene TRBJ1-1; D possibly corresponds to TRBD1 (5 bases). Germline V CDR1 and CDR2: MNHNS, SASEGT. Trimming shortened V by 6 bases and J by 1 base, and 15 bases separated the two germline ends. CDR3 length: 15 amino acids. CDR3 loop: CASSDTRVRNTEAFF. The CDR3 DNA reads TGTGCCAGCAGCGATACCAGGGTTCGGAACACTGAAGCTTTCTTT.

There are many counts of this clonotype. V usage is TRBV20-1 and J usage is TRBJ1-5; D uncertain. Germline V gene lookup returns CDR1 DFQATT and CDR2 SNEGSKA (reference sequence). V was trimmed by 5 bases and J by 1 base, leaving 6 bases between them. The CDR3 is 12 residues long. CDR3 sequence (DNA): TGCAGTGCTCAAATGAGCAATCAGCCCCAGCATTTT. Translation gives CSAQMSNQPQHF.

This clonotype was seen repeatedly, ten times or more. This rearrangement joins TRBV7-9 to TRBJ2-5, with unresolved D. With 3 bases removed from V and 5 bases from J, the gap between germline ends came to 16 bases. Germline-derived CDR1 and CDR2 are SEHNR and FQNEAQ (reference sequence). The CDR3 is 15 residues long. The CDR3 here is CASSFRTGLFETQYF. CDR3 nucleotide sequence: TGTGCCAGCAGCTTCAGGACGGGTCTCTTCGAGACCCAGTACTTC.

This clonotype was detected ten times or more. This chain connects TRBV5-1 to TRBJ2-7; D is uncertain. The germline gives CDR1 SGHRS, CDR2 YFSETQ. Deletions cut 4 bases from V and 6 bases from J, with 11 bases between. The CDR3 has 12 amino acids. The CDR3 loop reads CASSPSLGEQYF. The CDR3 DNA reads as TGCGCCAGCAGCCCTTCCCTTGGCGAGCAGTACTTC.

The V gene is TRBV28, the J gene TRBJ1-2; TRBD1 might be the D (6 bases). V lost 6 bases to trimming and J lost 5 bases, with 22 bases between them. Germline CDR1 and CDR2: MDHEN and SYDVKM. The CDR3 loop spans 16 amino acids. As DNA, the CDR3 is TGTGCCAGCAGCTACCCACCATTACAGGGATTTTATGGCTACACCTTC. Its protein is CASSYPPLQGFYGYTF.

This clonotype was seen many times. V and J are TRBV6-2 or TRBV6-3 and TRBJ2-7; D uncertain. The germline gives CDR1 MNHEY, CDR2 SVGEGT. Trimming removed 8 bases from V and 3 bases from J, with 11 bases in between. The CDR3 covers 12 residues. The CDR3: CASSRLDYEQYF. The CDR3, as DNA: TGTGCCAGCTCCCGGCTCGACTACGAGCAGTACTTC.

This clonotype has ten or more counts. This rearrangement joins TRBV28 to TRBJ1-2; 8 nucleotides line up with TRBD1. Per germline, CDR1 MDHEN and CDR2 SYDVKM. This CDR3 is 13 amino acids long. V was pared by 5 bases and J by 4 bases, with 3 bases of the junction left unmatched. The CDR3 nucleotides read TGTGCCAGCAGTGGACAGGGCAGCTATGGCTACACCTTC. This sequence encodes CASSGQGSYGYTF.

The genes are TRBV6-5 and TRBJ2-2; D may be TRBD2 (5 bases). Trimming took off 3 bases at V and 7 bases at J, with 12 bases between the two ends. Germline V gene lookup returns CDR1 MNHEY and CDR2 SVGAGI. The length of the CDR3 is 14 residues. CDR3 sequence (DNA): TGTGCCAGCAGTTATTACCTTGAGGGCGGGGAGCTGTTTTTT. This translates into CASSYYLEGGELFF.

The chain links TRBV10-3 to TRBJ2-7; maybe TRBD2 (5 bases). V was trimmed by 8 bases and J by 0 bases, leaving 14 bases between them. The CDR3 length is 14 residues. CDR1 ENHRY and CDR2 SYGVKD come from the germline V gene. As DNA, the CDR3 is TGTGCCATCGGACCCGTGACTACCTCCTACGAGCAGTACTTC. Translated, it gives CAIGPVTTSYEQYF.

In this sample, this clonotype turned up many times. V usage is TRBV6-1 and J usage is TRBJ2-7, with TRBD2 matching 7 bases. V gave up 7 bases and J gave up 6 bases; unmatched junction bases: 12. CDR1 MNHNS and CDR2 SASEGT come from the germline V gene. The CDR3 is 14 residues long. CDR3 nucleotides: TGTGCCAGCACCCCTTTGGGCGGGAGCACCGAGCAGTACTTC. Translating gives CASTPLGGSTEQYF.

This clonotype was picked up many times. The gene calls are TRBV7-2 and TRBJ1-3; unclear D gene. There are 13 residues in the CDR3. Trimming took 5 bases from V and 0 from J, leaving 5 bases between them. Germline assignment: CDR1 SGHTA and CDR2 FQGNSA. The CDR3 nucleotides read TGTGCCAGCAGCCTACCCTCTGGAAACACCATATATTTT. As protein: CASSLPSGNTIYF.

This clonotype was seen many times. The chain combines TRBV11-2 with TRBJ2-3, with 14 positions matching TRBD2. This CDR3 contains 16 residues. Per the germline V gene, CDR1 is SGHAT and CDR2 is FQNNGV. Trimming took 4 bases from V and 4 from J; bases not matched to a gene: 4. The CDR3 protein is CASSSGLAGVADTQYF. In nucleotides, the CDR3 is TGTGCCAGCAGCTCGGGACTAGCGGGAGTTGCAGATACGCAGTATTTT. Using reference TRBV11-2 and TRBJ2-3 for the parts outside the CDR3, the full variable domain is EAGVAQSPRYKIIEKRQSVAFWCNPISGHATLYWYQQILGQGPKLLIQFQNNGVVDDSQLPKDRFSAERLKGVDSTLKIQPAKLEDSAVYLCASSSGLAGVADTQYFGPGTRLTVL.

The CDR3 sequence: CASSLAGTGGDYEQYF. In DNA, the CDR3 is TGCGCCAGCAGCTTGGCCGGGACAGGGGGAGACTACGAGCAGTACTTC. The chain is built from TRBV5-1 and TRBJ2-7; 11 bases align to TRBD1. After removal of 0 bases from V and 3 bases from J, the junction contained 5 bases not matched to a gene. CDR1 and CDR2 (germline): SGHRS, YFSETQ. The CDR3 has 16 amino acids.

The chain carries TRBV11-2 and TRBJ2-5; TRBD2 agrees at 9 bases. V dropped 5 bases and J dropped 0; count of bases not matched to a gene: 13. CDR3 length: 18 residues. CDR1 and CDR2 from the germline V gene are SGHAT and FQNNGV. CDR3 bases: TGTGCCAGCAGCCCACTTACTCCTAGCGGGACGTACCAAGAGACCCAGTACTTC. Translating it yields CASSPLTPSGTYQETQYF.

This clonotype was counted many times. CDR3 coding DNA: TGTGCCAGCAGCCCGCGGGACAGCCAAGAGACCCAGTACTTC. Its translation is CASSPRDSQETQYF. The chain recombines TRBV7-9 with TRBJ2-5, with a possible D match to TRBD1 (7 bases). Trimming stripped 5 bases from V and 1 base from J, with 11 bases between. CDR1 is SEHNR, CDR2 FQNEAQ, per germline (reference sequence). This CDR3 is built from 14 residues.

The table lists this clonotype with many counts. This chain connects TRBV9 to TRBJ1-5; 11 nucleotides agree with TRBD1. Germline V gene lookup returns CDR1 SGDLS and CDR2 YYNGEE. CDR3 length: 16 amino acids. The J segment lost 6 bases and the V segment lost 4 bases, leaving 9 bases of the junction unmatched. This CDR3 reads CASSPGQGAEVQPQHF. The CDR3 DNA reads as TGTGCCAGCAGCCCTGGACAGGGGGCTGAAGTTCAGCCCCAGCATTTT.

The genes are TRBV6-1 and TRBJ2-2, with 12 bases fitting TRBD2. Germline V gene lookup returns CDR1 MNHNS and CDR2 SASEGT. CDR3 length: 18 amino acids. V was clipped by 0 bases and J by 7 bases; unmatched bases: 9. In nucleotides, the CDR3 is TGTGCCAGCAGTGAAGCACTAGCGGGAGGTGCTTTTGGCGGGGAGCTGTTTTTT. It encodes CASSEALAGGAFGGELFF.

This clonotype was detected ten times or more. The rearrangement joins TRBV29-1 to TRBJ1-1; D gene unclear. This CDR3 has 10 amino acids. Germline loops: CDR1 SQVTM, CDR2 ANQGSEA. Trimming took off 3 bases at V and 11 bases at J, with 10 bases between the two ends. This CDR3 reads CSVDHRPAFF. For the CDR3, the DNA is TGCAGCGTTGACCACCGACCGGCTTTCTTT.

This clonotype has ten or more counts. The chain links TRBV2 to TRBJ2-5; TRBD1 might be the D (6 bases). Trimming pared 5 bases from V and 2 bases from J, leaving 18 bases between. The germline gives CDR1 SNHLY, CDR2 FYNNEI. There are 16 residues in the CDR3. The CDR3 protein is CASSTNREMRQETQYF. The DNA for the CDR3 is TGTGCCAGCAGTACAAACAGGGAAATGAGGCAAGAGACCCAGTACTTC.

This clonotype was seen a few times. The chain recombines TRBV7-6 with TRBJ2-2; D remains unclear. V lost 5 bases to trimming and J lost 5 bases, with 18 bases between them. CDR1 is SGHVS and CDR2 is FNYEAQ in the germline V gene. This CDR3 has 16 residues. CDR3 in amino acids: CASSRVITDVTGELFF. The CDR3 DNA is TGTGCCAGCAGCCGGGTCATAACAGACGTAACCGGGGAGCTGTTTTTT.

The rearrangement joins TRBV12-3 or TRBV12-4 to TRBJ2-7; no definite D call. The CDR3 totals 15 residues. Trimming removed 2 bases at V and 3 bases at J, with 14 bases between. CDR3: CASSLTLDGDYEQYF. The CDR3 DNA reads TGTGCCAGCAGTTTAACTTTGGACGGAGACTACGAGCAGTACTTC.

This clonotype was seen only a few times. The chain has TRBV15 and TRBJ2-5; possibly TRBD1 for D (6 bases). Germline assignment: CDR1 LNHNV and CDR2 YYDKDF (reference sequence). Trimming shortened V by 3 bases and J by 5 bases, and 10 bases separated the two germline ends. This CDR3 region has 13 residues. The CDR3 DNA reads as TGTGCCACCAGCAGCGACAGGTCGGAGACCCAGTACTTC. Residues: CATSSDRSETQYF.

Many counts were recorded for this clonotype. The chain carries TRBV6-1 and TRBJ1-1, with TRBD1 matching 10 bases. This CDR3 spans 14 amino acids. V gave up 4 bases and J gave up 4 bases; unmatched junction bases: 3. The germline V gene encodes CDR1 MNHNS and CDR2 SASEGT. The CDR3 sequence: CASSGQGAGTEAFF. CDR3 DNA: TGTGCCAGCAGTGGACAGGGGGCGGGCACTGAAGCTTTCTTT.

There are many counts of this clonotype. The chain links TRBV19 to TRBJ2-7, with 8 bases lining up with TRBD2. In germline, CDR1 is LNHDA, CDR2 SQIVND (reference sequence). V lost 4 bases, J lost 0 bases, and 5 bases stayed unmatched. The CDR3 has 15 residues. CDR3 nucleotide sequence: TGTGCCAGTAGTACCCTTAGCGGGGTCTCCTACGAGCAGTACTTC. Translation gives CASSTLSGVSYEQYF.

There are many counts of this clonotype. V gene TRBV2 combines with J gene TRBJ1-6; 8 nucleotides match TRBD1. This CDR3 spans 15 amino acids. CDR1 is SNHLY and CDR2 is FYNNEI in the germline V gene. Trimming took 5 bases from V and 7 from J; bases not matched to a gene: 7. The CDR3 sequence is CASSPDRANNSPLHF. In DNA, the CDR3 is TGTGCCAGCAGTCCGGACAGGGCCAACAATTCACCCCTCCACTTT.

This clonotype was detected many times. V usage is TRBV4-3 and J usage is TRBJ2-7, with D unclear. CDR3 length: 15 amino acids. CDR1 and CDR2 from the germline V gene are LGHNA and YSLEER. Trimming cost V 1 base and J 0 bases, with 10 bases left between them. Written as DNA, the CDR3 is TGCGCCAGCAGCCAAGTACACGCCAGCTCCTACGAGCAGTACTTC. It is translated as CASSQVHASSYEQYF.

At least ten counts were recorded for this clonotype. The V call is TRBV6-2 or TRBV6-3, the J call TRBJ2-1; 7 bases fit TRBD2. Germline CDR1 reads MNHEY; CDR2 reads SVGEGT. The CDR3 is 15 amino acids. V shed 4 bases and J 5 bases; nucleotides not matched to a gene: 8. The CDR3 reads CASSSTPGTNNEQFF. The CDR3 DNA reads TGTGCCAGCAGTTCTACCCCCGGGACTAACAATGAGCAGTTCTTC.

This clonotype was seen ten or more times. V is TRBV11-2 and J is TRBJ2-7; 8 nucleotides line up with TRBD2. The V segment lost 5 bases and the J segment 0 bases; nucleotides outside the gene matches: 6. This CDR3 has 15 residues. The germline V gene has CDR1 SGHAT and CDR2 FQNNGV. The CDR3 loop reads CASSPRGGRSYEQYF. For the CDR3, the DNA is TGTGCCAGCAGCCCACGGGGGGGACGCTCCTACGAGCAGTACTTC.